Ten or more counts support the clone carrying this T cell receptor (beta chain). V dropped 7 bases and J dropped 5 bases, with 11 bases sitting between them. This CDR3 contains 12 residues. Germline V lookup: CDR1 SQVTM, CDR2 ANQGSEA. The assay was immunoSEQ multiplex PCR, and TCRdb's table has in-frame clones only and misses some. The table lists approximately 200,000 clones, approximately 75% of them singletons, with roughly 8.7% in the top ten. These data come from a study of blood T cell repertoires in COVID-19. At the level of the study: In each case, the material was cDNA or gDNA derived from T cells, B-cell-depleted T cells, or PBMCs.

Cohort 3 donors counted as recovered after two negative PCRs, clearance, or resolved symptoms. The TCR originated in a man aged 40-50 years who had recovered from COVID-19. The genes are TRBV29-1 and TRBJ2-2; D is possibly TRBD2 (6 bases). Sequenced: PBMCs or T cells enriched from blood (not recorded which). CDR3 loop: CSAHRETGELFF. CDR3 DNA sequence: TGCAGCGCCCATCGGGAGACCGGGGAGCTGTTTTTT.